This T cell receptor (beta chain) appears in the sequencing data of a study of human T cells and chemical hapten exposure. Across the whole study: Small pooled library volume differences mainly caused per-sample TCR yield variation.

TCRdb reprocessed the RACE reads with MiXCR, giving one entry per CDR3 protein. The table includes 11,000 to 15,000 distinct CDR3 sequences, approximately 16% detected once. As for time point: patch test 1, 2 weeks after DPC sensitization. Treatment described: therapeutic diphenylcyclopropenone sensitization with weekly scalp DPC. Blood sampling occurred before each patch-test application. This clonotype was seen many times. The sequencing used whole blood, collected in connection with sensitization to the hapten diphenylcyclopropenone (DPC). The receptor was derived from a woman aged 25 to 39 with alopecia areata. Some clones in this sample may be carry-over from other donors' samples.

CDR3 sequence reads: CASSYPTGTPGGTQYF. DNA for the CDR3: TGTGCCAGCAGTTACCCTACCGGGACCCCTGGAGGGACCCAGTACTTC. The genes are TRBV6-9 and TRBJ2-5; D may match TRBD1 or TRBD2 (5 bases each). V lost 3 bases to trimming and J lost 7 bases, with 21 bases between them. The CDR3 has 16 amino acids. Germline-derived CDR1 and CDR2 are MNHGY and SVAAGI.